The clone carrying this TCR beta chain was seen just once. Methods used by the authors: Estimation of nucleated cell counts relied on the amplification of reference gene primers. This table comes from immunoSEQ multiplex PCR, and its TCRdb copy is limited to in-frame clones, with some not included. V, J and clone size were drawn from that table, and D and trimming were deduced from the DNA. The sample includes nearly 110,000 clones, approximately 88% of them seen just once. This specimen comes from a study of blood T cell repertoires in COVID-19. The overall study: PBMCs, B-cell-depleted T cells, or T cells provided the cDNA or gDNA that made up the material.

Source material: peripheral blood. This receptor was identified in a human donor in a cohort sampled during active COVID-19.

The CDR3 here is CASSEADRAYNEQFF. CDR3 sequence (DNA): TGTGCCAGCAGTGAAGCCGACCGGGCCTACAATGAGCAGTTCTTC. The J gene is TRBJ2-1, the V gene TRBV2; no clear D. The CDR3 is 15 residues long. The ends were cut back, 0 bases at V and 2 bases at J, with 8 bases in the middle. Germline-derived CDR1 and CDR2 are SNHLY and FYNNEI.